One and the same sample provided the 2 T cell receptor beta chains below, sequenced in a study of Graves' ophthalmopathy and Graves' hyperthyroidism. The study amplified TCR beta CDR3 regions using RNA transcripts. HTBI primers were used in a first-round RT-PCR, which preceded a second-round multiplex PCR. Each CDR3 protein gets one entry after TCRdb re-called the multiplex PCR reads with MiXCR. This sample carries around 1,200,000 distinct CDR3 sequences, roughly two fifths of them seen once, and the ten largest clones take 8.5% to 14%. The sequenced material came from peripheral blood or thyroid tissue (not recorded which). These receptors were collected from an adult man with Graves' hyperthyroidism.

This clonotype has ten or more counts. This chain joins TRBV2 and TRBJ1-4; D remains ambiguous. V lost 7 bases, J lost 5 bases, and 11 bases lay in between. The germline gives CDR1 SNHLY, CDR2 FYNNEI. There are 13 residues in the CDR3. CDR3 protein: CASKKTRNEKLFF. In DNA form, the CDR3 reads TGTGCCAGCAAGAAAACAAGAAATGAAAAACTGTTTTTT.

The chain employs TRBV7-2 and TRBJ1-1, with D possibly TRBD1 on 6 matching bases. Germline CDR1 and CDR2: SGHTA and FQGNSA. V lost 6 bases, J lost 5 bases, and 16 bases lay in between. The length of the CDR3 is 14 residues. In DNA form, the CDR3 reads TGTGCCAGCAGTGCCCGCGGGGGCGTTACTGAAGCTTTCTTT. Translated, it gives CASSARGGVTEAFF.